This passage covers 20 T cell receptor beta chains from one sample sequenced in a study of blood T cell repertoires in COVID-19. Assay: immunoSEQ multiplex PCR; the TCRdb copy retains only in-frame clones and omits some. The sample records more than 450,000 clones, 87% being singletons. The sequenced sample consisted of PBMCs or T cells enriched from blood (not recorded which). The receptors stem from a woman aged 18-35 years who had recovered from COVID-19.

For this clone: Other DNA sequences in this specimen translate into the identical CDR3. This chain connects TRBV12-3 or TRBV12-4 to TRBJ2-2; 7 positions agree with TRBD1. There are 13 residues in the CDR3. V gave up 6 bases and J gave up 9 bases; unmatched junction bases: 7. CDR3 in DNA: TGTGCCAGCAGCCCCGACAGGGACCGGGAGCTGTTTTTT. Its translation is CASSPDRDRELFF.

The CDR3, as DNA: TGTGCCGGAGGGAGGGGCGGACACACTGAAGCTTTCTTT. It yields the protein CAGGRGGHTEAFF. J is TRBJ1-1 and V is TRBV11-2; tentative D call: TRBD1 (5 bases). Germline CDR1 and CDR2: SGHAT and FQNNGV. V lost 11 bases and J 3 bases, leaving 16 bases between the germline ends. There are 13 residues in the CDR3.

The chain combines TRBV30 with TRBJ1-1, with D uncertain. V dropped 1 base and J dropped 7 bases, with 10 bases sitting between them. CDR1 and CDR2 (germline): GTSNPN, SVGIG (reference sequence). The CDR3 has 12 residues. CDR3 region: CAWSEWAFEAFF. The CDR3 DNA reads as TGTGCCTGGAGTGAGTGGGCCTTTGAAGCTTTCTTT.

In its sample, this clone was seen a few times. This chain links TRBV5-6 with TRBJ1-4; TRBD1 matches at 7 bases. CDR1 is SGHDT, CDR2 YYEEEE, per germline. The V and J ends lost 4 bases and 5 bases, in that order; junction bases with no gene match: 8. The CDR3 is 15 residues long. The CDR3 DNA reads as TGTGCCAGCAGCACCTCCGGGACAGCGAATGAAAAACTGTTTTTT. The encoded protein is CASSTSGTANEKLFF.

The V gene is TRBV4-2, the J gene TRBJ2-3; 8 bases match TRBD2. Trimming cost V 1 base and J 0 bases; bases outside gene matches: 15. The CDR3 has 20 residues. Germline V gene data show CDR1 as LGHNA and CDR2 as YNFKEQ. DNA for the CDR3: TGTGCCAGCAGCCAAGGGGGCCGGTTTGTTAGCGGGGACAGCACAGATACGCAGTATTTT. Translating gives CASSQGGRFVSGDSTDTQYF.

The chain is built from TRBV7-3 and TRBJ2-3, with D possibly being TRBD1 (6 bases). Germline V lookup: CDR1 SGHTA, CDR2 FQGTGA. The CDR3 totals 14 residues. V gave up 0 bases and J gave up 5 bases, with 9 bases separating them. The CDR3 sequence is CASSLTGAIDTQYF. In DNA form, the CDR3 reads TGTGCCAGCAGCTTAACGGGGGCTATAGATACGCAGTATTTT.

The J gene is TRBJ2-3, the V gene TRBV19; 14 bases map to TRBD2. CDR1 is LNHDA and CDR2 is SQIVND in the germline V gene (reference sequence). V shed 5 bases, J shed 0 bases, and the junction held 4 bases outside the gene matches. CDR3 length equals 17 residues. In DNA form, the CDR3 reads TGTGCCAGTAGTCTACGGACTAGCGGGAGGAGCACAGATACGCAGTATTTT. Translated: CASSLRTSGRSTDTQYF.

The V and J genes are TRBV2 and TRBJ2-5; the match to TRBD2 covers 7 bases. This CDR3 contains 14 residues. The germline gives CDR1 SNHLY, CDR2 FYNNEI. V lost 7 bases, J lost 1 base, and 6 bases stayed unmatched. CDR3 residues: CASISERGQETQYF. Here the CDR3 DNA reads TGTGCCAGCATCTCGGAGCGGGGCCAAGAGACCCAGTACTTC.

The chain employs TRBV2 and TRBJ2-7; maybe TRBD2 (6 bases). V lost 8 bases and J 4 bases, leaving 15 bases between the germline ends. CDR3 length: 13 amino acids. Germline assignment: CDR1 SNHLY and CDR2 FYNNEI. The CDR3 protein is CASSIREDYEQYF. The DNA for the CDR3 is TGTGCCAGCTCCATCAGGGAGGATTACGAGCAGTACTTC.

This clone was seen a single time. The rearrangement links TRBV2 to TRBJ1-5; D is unclear. V was cut by 8 bases and J by 2 bases, with 22 bases left in between. This CDR3 comprises 17 residues. Per germline, CDR1 SNHLY and CDR2 FYNNEI. In DNA form, the CDR3 reads TGTGCCAGCGCCCCGCGGGGTGAGGGAGGAGGCAATCAGCCCCAGCATTTT. Translating it yields CASAPRGEGGGNQPQHF.

The V call is TRBV29-1, the J call TRBJ2-5, with TRBD1 as a possible D gene (6 bases). Trimming took 6 bases from V and 4 from J, leaving 12 bases between them. The CDR3 loop spans 12 amino acids. Germline CDR1 and CDR2: SQVTM and ANQGSEA. The CDR3 loop reads CSVSEGVETQYF. The CDR3 nucleotides read TGCAGCGTGTCAGAGGGGGTAGAGACCCAGTACTTC. Combining the CDR3 with reference TRBV29-1 and TRBJ2-5 gives the whole variable domain SAVISQKPSRDICQRGTSLTIQCQVDSQVTMMFWYRQQPGQSLTLIATANQGSEATYESGFVIDKFPISRPNLTFSTLTVSNMSPEDSSIYLCSVSEGVETQYFGPGTRLLVL.

With respect to this clone: This same CDR3 is encoded by further DNA sequences in the sample. The V gene is TRBV3-1 (or the pseudogene TRBV3-2), the J gene TRBJ1-2; TRBD1 agrees at 7 bases. Germline lookup yields CDR1 LGHDT and CDR2 YNNKEL (reference sequence). The CDR3 spans 14 residues. V trimming: 0 bases; J trimming: 7 bases; junction bases outside the gene matches: 5. The CDR3, as DNA: TGTGCCAGCAGCCAAGAAAGGGGGCTAGGTGGCTACACCTTC. This encodes CASSQERGLGGYTF.

As regards this clone: The same CDR3 also results from other DNA sequences found in this sample. The rearrangement links TRBV19 to TRBJ2-7; possible D gene TRBD2, 6 bases. The CDR3 is 13 amino acids. Germline V gene data show CDR1 as LNHDA and CDR2 as SQIVND (reference sequence). V was cut by 0 bases and J by 4 bases, with 7 bases left in between. In DNA form, the CDR3 reads TGTGCCAGTAGTATAGATGGGGGGTACGAGCAGTACTTC. It encodes CASSIDGGYEQYF.

The chain combines TRBV11-2 with TRBJ1-1, with D unresolved. The CDR3 extends over 14 amino acids. Germline-derived CDR1 and CDR2 are SGHAT and FQNNGV. V was clipped by 5 bases and J by 0 bases, with 10 bases between them. CDR3: CASSRGKMNTEAFF. The CDR3 DNA reads as TGTGCCAGCAGCCGGGGTAAAATGAACACTGAAGCTTTCTTT.

This sequence joins TRBV5-4 and TRBJ1-1; D is unclear. Germline CDR1 reads SGHNT; CDR2 reads YYREEE (reference sequence). Trimming took off 3 bases at V and 5 bases at J, with 14 bases between the two ends. There are 14 residues in the CDR3. The CDR3 is CASSSFISETEAFF. The CDR3, as DNA: TGTGCCAGCAGCTCCTTCATTTCGGAGACTGAAGCTTTCTTT.

This chain uses TRBV19 with TRBJ2-2, with a weak D call TRBD1 (6 bases). The CDR3 covers 14 residues. V was clipped by 3 bases and J by 2 bases, with 7 bases between them. In germline, CDR1 is LNHDA, CDR2 SQIVND (reference sequence). CDR3 loop: CASSMDRNTGELFF. CDR3 nucleotides: TGTGCCAGTAGTATGGACAGAAACACCGGGGAGCTGTTTTTT.

The table lists this clone with a few counts. The rearrangement joins TRBV4-2 to TRBJ2-7; 7 bases line up with TRBD1. Germline loops: CDR1 LGHNA, CDR2 YNFKEQ. The CDR3 runs to 16 residues. V lost 2 bases and J lost 2; bases outside the gene matches: 9. CDR3 amino acids: CASSQQTGQEAYEQYF. CDR3 coding DNA: TGTGCCAGCAGCCAACAGACAGGGCAGGAAGCCTACGAGCAGTACTTC.

This chain connects TRBV5-1 to TRBJ2-3, with a weak D call TRBD1 (5 bases). The germline V gene encodes CDR1 SGHRS and CDR2 YFSETQ. This CDR3 is 16 amino acids long. The V end lost 0 bases, the J end lost 2 bases, and 13 bases lay between the germline ends. CDR3 bases: TGCGCCAGCAGCTTGGAGGCAGGGCCTTTCACAGATACGCAGTATTTT. This translates into CASSLEAGPFTDTQYF.

The J gene is TRBJ2-1, the V gene TRBV12-5; no reliable D call. Trimming took off 0 bases at V and 6 bases at J, with 15 bases between the two ends. This CDR3 comprises 16 residues. Per the germline V gene, CDR1 is LGHNT and CDR2 is FRNRAP. CDR3 nucleotide sequence: TGTGCTAGTGGTTTGGTAGCCCTCGGTCCGGGCAATGAGCAGTTCTTC. It is translated as CASGLVALGPGNEQFF.

This chain uses TRBV4-1 with TRBJ1-1; 7 bases align to TRBD1. The junction had 7 bases not matched to a gene; V was cut back by 7 bases and J by 8 bases. The CDR3 is made up of 12 amino acids. CDR1 is MGHRA and CDR2 is YSYEKL in the germline V gene. In nucleotides, the CDR3 is TGCGCCAGCAACTCCGGACAGGCGGAAGCTTTCTTT. It specifies CASNSGQAEAFF.